These 29 T cell receptor beta chains came from one sample sequenced in a study of OX40 agonist ivuxolimab in advanced cancers. TCRdb keeps only in-frame clones here, not all; method: immunoSEQ multiplex PCR. Here the sample spans about 62,000 clones, 80% to 95% being singletons. This sample comprised CD4+ or CD8+ T cells sorted from blood, obtained in a trial of the OX40 agonist ivuxolimab. These receptors all come from an adult with an advanced solid tumor such as melanoma, head and neck, liver or kidney cancer.

This clone was counted once. This chain connects TRBV19 to TRBJ1-1, with a weak D call TRBD1 (6 bases). The V and J ends lost 10 bases and 0 bases respectively, with 15 bases between them. The CDR3 extends over 14 amino acids. CDR1 LNHDA and CDR2 SQIVND come from the germline V gene (reference sequence). CDR3 in DNA: TGTGCCACCAACCCCCAGGGGATGAACACTGAAGCTTTCTTT. Translated, it gives CATNPQGMNTEAFF.

The chain joins TRBV14 to TRBJ2-5, with D possibly being TRBD2 (6 bases). The CDR3 has 15 amino acids. Germline loops: CDR1 SGHDN, CDR2 FVKESK. The germline V and J ends were trimmed by 0 bases and 5 bases, with 13 bases remaining between them. This chain's CDR3 is CASSQERGPLETQYF. The CDR3 DNA sequence: TGTGCCAGCAGCCAAGAGCGGGGTCCATTGGAGACCCAGTACTTC.

This sequence joins TRBV15 and TRBJ2-5; TRBD1 matches 9 bases. TRBJ2-7 matches the DNA end more closely, so the J call is doubtful. CDR1 is LNHNV and CDR2 is YYDKDF in the germline V gene (reference sequence). The CDR3 runs to 15 residues. The CDR3 reads CATSSPGQGPYEQYF. The CDR3 DNA reads as TGTGCCACCAGCTCACCGGGACAGGGACCCTACGAGCAGTACTTC.

The rearrangement links TRBV6-6 to TRBJ2-7, with D maybe TRBD2 (6 bases). The CDR3 covers 13 residues. CDR1 is MNHNY and CDR2 is SVGAGI in the germline V gene (reference sequence). Deletions cut 4 bases from V and 2 bases from J, with 9 bases between. CDR3 protein: CASSLLATYEQYF. The CDR3 DNA reads TGTGCCAGCAGTTTACTAGCCACCTACGAGCAGTACTTC.

J is TRBJ2-7 and V is TRBV9, with D hard to call. This CDR3 comprises 13 residues. The ends were cut back, 3 bases at V and 3 bases at J, with 10 bases in the middle. Germline V lookup: CDR1 SGDLS, CDR2 YYNGEE. The CDR3 DNA reads as TGTGCCAGCAGCGAGGCCCCTTTCTACGAGCAGTACTTC. It yields the protein CASSEAPFYEQYF.

V and J are TRBV7-6 and TRBJ2-4; D tentatively fits TRBD1 or TRBD2 (6 bases each). V dropped 1 base and J dropped 3 bases, with 13 bases sitting between them. Germline CDR1 SGHVS, CDR2 FNYEAQ. CDR3 size: 16 residues. The CDR3 sequence: CASSLVAGEDKNIQYF. The CDR3 region has the DNA TGTGCCAGCAGCTTAGTGGCAGGGGAGGACAAAAACATTCAGTACTTC.

This clone came up once. The chain combines TRBV4-1 with TRBJ2-7; 8 nucleotides align to TRBD2. CDR3 size: 14 residues. V gave up 1 base and J gave up 5 bases; unmatched junction bases: 4. The germline V gene encodes CDR1 MGHRA and CDR2 YSYEKL. The CDR3: CASSQAGGLDEQYF. CDR3 bases: TGCGCCAGCAGCCAAGCGGGGGGGCTGGACGAGCAGTACTTC.

The V gene is TRBV27, the J gene TRBJ2-1; D unclear. Germline CDR1 MNHEY, CDR2 SMNVEV (reference sequence). Trimming removed 0 bases from V and 4 bases from J, with 4 bases in between. This CDR3 is built from 13 residues. CDR3 amino acids: CASSLSQYNEQFF. CDR3 nucleotide sequence: TGTGCCAGCAGTTTATCACAGTACAATGAGCAGTTCTTC.

The V gene is TRBV7-6, the J gene TRBJ2-7; the D is unclear. Trimming removed 1 base at V and 3 bases at J, with 10 bases between. The germline V gene has CDR1 SGHVS and CDR2 FNYEAQ. The CDR3 totals 14 residues. The CDR3 reads CASSLGHSNYEQYF. CDR3 DNA sequence: TGTGCCAGCAGCTTAGGTCACTCTAACTACGAGCAGTACTTC.

This chain joins TRBV7-9 and TRBJ2-1; D is undetermined. The CDR3 covers 15 residues. Per the germline V gene, CDR1 is SEHNR and CDR2 is FQNEAQ (reference sequence). Trimming pared 4 bases from V and 5 bases from J, leaving 15 bases between. Here the CDR3 DNA reads TGTGCCAGCAGCTACATCCTGGTTGTCGACAATGAGCAGTTCTTC. The encoded protein is CASSYILVVDNEQFF. Drawing the rest from reference TRBV7-9 and TRBJ2-1, the complete variable domain is DTGVSQNPRHKITKRGQNVTFRCDPISEHNRLYWYRQTLGQGPEFLTYFQNEAQLEKSRLLSDRFSAERPKGSFSTLEIQRTEQGDSAMYLCASSYILVVDNEQFFGPGTRLTVL.

The gene calls are TRBV7-7 and TRBJ2-5; D could derive from TRBD1 or TRBD2 (5 bases each). V was pared by 2 bases and J by 2 bases, with 21 bases between. Germline CDR1 and CDR2: SSHAT and FNYEAQ (reference sequence). This CDR3 has 18 residues. CDR3 in DNA: TGTGCCAGCAGCTTAAATTTTTTAGGGGACGTCCGGCAAGAGACCCAGTACTTC. Its protein product is CASSLNFLGDVRQETQYF.

This sequence joins TRBV14 and TRBJ1-4; D not resolved. CDR1 SGHDN and CDR2 FVKESK come from the germline V gene. The CDR3 spans 13 residues. With 5 bases removed from V and 0 bases from J, the gap between germline ends came to 4 bases. CDR3 sequence (DNA): TGTGCCAGCAGCTTTGCAACTAATGAAAAACTGTTTTTT. Translation gives CASSFATNEKLFF. Combining the CDR3 with reference TRBV14 and TRBJ1-4 gives the whole variable domain EAGVTQFPSHSVIEKGQTVTLRCDPISGHDNLYWYRRVMGKEIKFLLHFVKESKQDESGMPNNRFLAERTGGTYSTLKVQPAELEDSGVYFCASSFATNEKLFFGSGTQLSVL.

This chain uses TRBV9 with TRBJ1-4; D uncertain. Between the trimmed V and J ends, which lost 4 bases and 4 bases, there was a span of 14 bases. The CDR3 has 15 amino acids. CDR1 is SGDLS, CDR2 YYNGEE, per germline. The CDR3 DNA follows: TGTGCCAGCAGCCCTCGGGGAGCTGTTAATGAAAAACTGTTTTTT. It encodes CASSPRGAVNEKLFF. The full variable domain, completed using reference TRBV9 and TRBJ1-4, is DSGVTQTPKHLITATGQRVTLRCSPRSGDLSVYWYQQSLDQGLQFLIQYYNGEERAKGNILERFSAQQFPDLHSELNLSSLELGDSALYFCASSPRGAVNEKLFFGSGTQLSVL.

This clone was picked up one time. The chain couples TRBV27 to TRBJ2-7; perhaps D is TRBD1 or TRBD2 (5 bases each). The germline V and J ends were trimmed by 3 bases and 4 bases, with 13 bases remaining between them. In germline, CDR1 is MNHEY, CDR2 SMNVEV (reference sequence). CDR3 length equals 14 residues. The CDR3 region is CASSFVGEKYEQYF. CDR3 nucleotide sequence: TGTGCCAGCAGTTTTGTGGGGGAAAAGTACGAGCAGTACTTC.

As to this clone: The junction departs from germline at one end; a sequencing error may be responsible. Other nucleotide sequences from this sample produce the same CDR3. The chain has TRBV25-1 and TRBJ1-1; D unclear. The CDR3 length is 15 residues. Germline loops: CDR1 MGHDK, CDR2 SYGVNS. CDR3 in DNA: TGTGCCAGCAGCGAATCGTCACAGTCGAACACTGAAGCTTTCTTT. Its translation: CASSESSQSNTEAFF.

The V call is TRBV18, the J call TRBJ2-1; 14 positions match TRBD2. The junction had 9 bases not matched to a gene; V was cut back by 0 bases and J by 8 bases. Germline V gene data show CDR1 as KGHSH and CDR2 as LQKENI. This CDR3 is 18 amino acids long. CDR3 region: CASSPPPGTSGSGYEQFF. CDR3 coding DNA: TGTGCCAGCTCACCACCCCCCGGGACTAGCGGGAGTGGCTATGAGCAGTTCTTC.

CDR3 region: CASSSRRGRDGYTF. The CDR3 coding sequence is TGTGCCAGCAGTTCACGCAGGGGGAGGGATGGCTACACCTTC. The V gene is TRBV27, the J gene TRBJ1-2; 7 bases align to TRBD1. The CDR3 runs 14 residues. CDR1 is MNHEY, CDR2 SMNVEV, per germline (reference sequence). V was pared by 4 bases and J by 6 bases, with 8 bases of the junction left unmatched.

The gene calls are TRBV6-1 and TRBJ2-7; TRBD1 matches at 10 bases. J lost 5 bases, V lost 4 bases, and 8 bases had no gene match. CDR3 length: 15 amino acids. The germline V gene has CDR1 MNHNS and CDR2 SASEGT. The CDR3 DNA sequence: TGTGCCAGCAGTGGATGGGGGGACAGGGGCGACGAGCAGTACTTC. This gives the protein CASSGWGDRGDEQYF.

The rearrangement links TRBV2 to TRBJ2-7; 10 positions agree with TRBD2. CDR1 SNHLY and CDR2 FYNNEI come from the germline V gene. The V segment lost 8 bases and the J segment 7 bases; nucleotides outside the gene matches: 14. CDR3 length: 15 residues. In nucleotides, the CDR3 is TGTGCCAGCGAGCGACAGCGGGAGGGCCTCGGAGAGCAGTACTTC. This translates into CASERQREGLGEQYF.

The chain carries TRBV7-6 and TRBJ1-1, with 9 bases matching TRBD1. Looked up from germline, CDR1 is SGHVS and CDR2 is FNYEAQ. CDR3 size: 18 residues. The V segment lost 3 bases and the J segment 8 bases; nucleotides outside the gene matches: 19. The CDR3 nucleotides read TGTGCCAGCAGCTTGAAGAAGGGCCAGGGACAGGGTATCGTCGAAGCTTTCTTT. Its protein product is CASSLKKGQGQGIVEAFF.

This chain joins TRBV14 and TRBJ1-2, with 8 nucleotides matching TRBD1. Germline loops: CDR1 SGHDN, CDR2 FVKESK. CDR3 length: 14 residues. The V and J ends lost 2 bases and 4 bases, in that order; junction bases with no gene match: 3. This chain's CDR3 is CASSQRTGFYGYTF. DNA for the CDR3: TGTGCCAGCAGCCAACGGACAGGGTTCTATGGCTACACCTTC.

DNA of the CDR3: TGTGCCAGCAGTGAAGCGGCGGGGGACTATGGCTACACCTTC. Encoded protein: CASSEAAGDYGYTF. This chain links TRBV6-1 with TRBJ1-2, with a weak D call TRBD1 (5 bases). The germline V and J ends were trimmed by 0 bases and 3 bases, with 8 bases remaining between them. This CDR3 has 14 residues. Germline V gives CDR1 MNHNS, CDR2 SASEGT.

The gene calls are TRBV9 and TRBJ2-7; a possible D gene is TRBD1 (6 bases). Germline loops: CDR1 SGDLS, CDR2 YYNGEE. V was shortened by 5 bases and J by 2 bases, with 20 bases between the two germline ends. The CDR3 covers 16 residues. CDR3 amino acids: CASSSPLGQGTYEQYF. The DNA of the CDR3 is TGTGCCAGCAGTTCCCCCCTGGGCCAGGGGACCTACGAGCAGTACTTC.

The chain employs TRBV7-6 and TRBJ2-2; possible D gene TRBD1, 6 bases. The V gene's germline CDR1 is SGHVS and CDR2 FNYEAQ. Deletions cut 1 base from V and 3 bases from J, with 9 bases between. This CDR3 is 15 amino acids long. The DNA of the CDR3 is TGTGCCAGCAGCTTAGGAGGACAGTACACCGGGGAGCTGTTTTTT. Amino acid sequence: CASSLGGQYTGELFF.

V gene TRBV7-2 combines with J gene TRBJ2-7; 9 bases map to TRBD2. Trimming cost V 4 bases and J 4 bases; bases outside gene matches: 8. The CDR3 has 15 residues. Germline V gene data show CDR1 as SGHTA and CDR2 as FQGNSA. CDR3 sequence reads: CASSYGSGGGYEQYF. DNA for the CDR3: TGTGCCAGCAGCTACGGTAGCGGGGGAGGGTACGAGCAGTACTTC.

The CDR3, as DNA: TGCGCCAGCAGCCCGGGATGGGAATCGCAGTTCTTC. Translation gives CASSPGWESQFF. The chain carries TRBV5-1 and TRBJ2-1, with D tentatively TRBD2 (5 bases). Germline values: CDR1 SGHRS, CDR2 YFSETQ. This CDR3 has 12 amino acids. With 4 bases removed from V and 12 bases from J, the gap between germline ends came to 14 bases.

This chain connects TRBV2 to TRBJ1-2; the D is unclear. CDR3 size: 12 residues. Germline CDR1 and CDR2: SNHLY and FYNNEI. V shed 0 bases and J shed 7 bases, with 6 bases lying between them. CDR3 DNA sequence: TGTGCCAGCAGTGAAGCGCTAGGTGGCTACACCTTC. Translation: CASSEALGGYTF.

Turning to this clone: The junction does not match germline at one end; this may be a read error. The chain links TRBV6-1 to TRBJ2-1; TRBD2 matches 7 bases. This CDR3 region has 17 residues. The germline V gene encodes CDR1 MNHNS and CDR2 SASEGT. The CDR3 DNA is TGTGCCATCAGTGAGTCGTCTGAGTTGTTCCGGGAGGACGAGCAGTTCTTC. This gives the protein CAISESSELFREDEQFF.

The chain links TRBV4-1 to TRBJ2-7; 7 positions match TRBD1. The germline V gene has CDR1 MGHRA and CDR2 YSYEKL. The CDR3 consists of 14 residues. Losses at the gene ends were 1 base for V and 5 bases for J; bases not matched to a gene: 5. The CDR3, as DNA: TGCGCCAGCAGCCAAGGACAGGGCAGGCACGAGCAGTACTTC. Protein sequence: CASSQGQGRHEQYF.